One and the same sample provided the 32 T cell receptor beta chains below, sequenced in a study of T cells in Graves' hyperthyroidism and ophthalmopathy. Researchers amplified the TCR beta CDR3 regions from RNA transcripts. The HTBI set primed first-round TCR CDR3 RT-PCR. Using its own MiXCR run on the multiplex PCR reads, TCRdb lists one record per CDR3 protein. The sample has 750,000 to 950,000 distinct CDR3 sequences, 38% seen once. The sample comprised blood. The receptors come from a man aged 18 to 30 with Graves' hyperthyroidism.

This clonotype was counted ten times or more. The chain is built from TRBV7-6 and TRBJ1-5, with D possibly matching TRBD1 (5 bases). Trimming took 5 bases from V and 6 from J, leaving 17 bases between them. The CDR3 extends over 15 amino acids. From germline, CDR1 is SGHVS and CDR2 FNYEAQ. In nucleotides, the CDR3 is TGTGCCAGCAGCCCTCGTTCAGGGAGAGGTCAGCCCCAGCATTTT. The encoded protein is CASSPRSGRGQPQHF.

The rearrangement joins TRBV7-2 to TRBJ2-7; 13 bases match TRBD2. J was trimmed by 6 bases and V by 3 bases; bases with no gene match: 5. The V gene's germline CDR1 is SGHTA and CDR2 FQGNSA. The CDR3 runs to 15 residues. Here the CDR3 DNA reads TGTGCCAGCAGCTTCCGACTAGCGGGGGGCCTCGAGCAGTACTTC. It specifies CASSFRLAGGLEQYF.

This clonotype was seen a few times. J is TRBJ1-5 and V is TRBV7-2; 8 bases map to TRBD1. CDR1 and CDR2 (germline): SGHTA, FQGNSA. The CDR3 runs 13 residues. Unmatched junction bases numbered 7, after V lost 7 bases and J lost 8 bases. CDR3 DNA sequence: TGTGCCAGCAACCGACAGGGGTGGGAGCCCCAGCATTTT. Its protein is CASNRQGWEPQHF.

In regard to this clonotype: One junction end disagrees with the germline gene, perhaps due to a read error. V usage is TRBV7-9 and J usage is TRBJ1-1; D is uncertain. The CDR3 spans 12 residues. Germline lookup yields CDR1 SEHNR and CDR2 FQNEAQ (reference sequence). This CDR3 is CTSSYLNTEAFF. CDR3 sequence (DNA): TGTACCAGCAGCTACTTGAACACTGAAGCTTTCTTT.

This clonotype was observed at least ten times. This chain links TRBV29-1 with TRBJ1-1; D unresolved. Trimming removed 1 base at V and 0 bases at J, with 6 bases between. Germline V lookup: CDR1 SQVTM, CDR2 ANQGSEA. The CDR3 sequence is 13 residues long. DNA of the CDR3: TGCAGCGTTGAAGGGTCCATGAACACTGAAGCTTTCTTT. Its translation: CSVEGSMNTEAFF.

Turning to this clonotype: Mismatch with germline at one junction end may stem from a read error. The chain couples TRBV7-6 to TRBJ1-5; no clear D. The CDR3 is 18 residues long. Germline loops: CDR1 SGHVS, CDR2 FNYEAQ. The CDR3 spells CTSSYPYWTSGSQETQHF. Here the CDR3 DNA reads TGTACCAGCAGCTACCCTTACTGGACTAGCGGGAGTCAAGAGACCCAGCATTTT. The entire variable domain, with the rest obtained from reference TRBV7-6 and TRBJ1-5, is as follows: GAGVSQSPRYKVTKRGQDVALRCDPISGHVSLYWYRQALGQGPEFLTYFNYEAQQDKSGLPNDRFSAERPEGSISTLTIQRTEQRDSAMYRCTSSYPYWTSGSQETQHFGDGTRLSIL.

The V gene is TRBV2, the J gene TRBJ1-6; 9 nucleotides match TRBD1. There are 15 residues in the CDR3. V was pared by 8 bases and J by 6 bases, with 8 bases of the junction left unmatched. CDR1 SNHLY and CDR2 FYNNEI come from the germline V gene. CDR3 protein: CASEFGQGSNSPLHF. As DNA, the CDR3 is TGTGCCAGCGAATTCGGACAGGGGTCTAATTCACCCCTCCACTTT.

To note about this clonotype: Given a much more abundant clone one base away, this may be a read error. CDR3 sequence (DNA): TGTGCCAGCAGGGACAGCCCCCACGAGCAGTACTTC. As protein: CASRDSPHEQYF. This sequence joins TRBV9 and TRBJ2-7, with D perhaps TRBD1 (6 bases). With 5 bases removed from V and 5 bases from J, the gap between germline ends came to 11 bases. The CDR3 length is 12 residues. Germline CDR1 SGDLS, CDR2 YYNGEE. Full variable domain (rest looked up from reference TRBV9 and TRBJ2-7): DSGVTQTPKHLITATGQRVTLRCSPRSGDLSVYWYQQSLDQGLQFLIQYYNGEERAKGNILERFSAQQFPDLHSELNLSSLELGDSALYFCASRDSPHEQYFGPGTRLTVT.

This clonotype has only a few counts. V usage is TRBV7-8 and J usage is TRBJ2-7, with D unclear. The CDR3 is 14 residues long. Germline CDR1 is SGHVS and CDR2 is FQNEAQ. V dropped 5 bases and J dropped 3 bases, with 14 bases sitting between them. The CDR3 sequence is CASSPLRNVYEQYF. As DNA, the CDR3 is TGTGCCAGCAGCCCACTCCGTAACGTCTACGAGCAGTACTTC.

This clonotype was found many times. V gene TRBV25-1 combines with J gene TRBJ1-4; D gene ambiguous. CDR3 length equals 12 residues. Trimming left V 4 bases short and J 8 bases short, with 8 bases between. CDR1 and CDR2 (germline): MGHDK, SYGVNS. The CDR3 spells CASSGTSEKLFF. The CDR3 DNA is TGTGCCAGCAGTGGAACAAGCGAAAAACTGTTTTTT.

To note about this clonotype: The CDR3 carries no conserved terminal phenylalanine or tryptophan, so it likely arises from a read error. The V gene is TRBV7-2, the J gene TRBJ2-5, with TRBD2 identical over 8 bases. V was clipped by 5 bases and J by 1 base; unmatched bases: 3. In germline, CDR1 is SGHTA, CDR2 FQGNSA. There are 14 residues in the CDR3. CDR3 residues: CASSPGLAQETQYS. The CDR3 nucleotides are TGTGCCAGCAGCCCCGGACTAGCCCAAGAGACCCAGTACTCC.

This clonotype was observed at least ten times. The CDR3 nucleotides read TGTGCCACCAGCAGAGCCCGGGGTGGCGAAGCTTTCTTT. It translates to CATSRARGGEAFF. This chain links TRBV15 with TRBJ1-1; D is unresolved. CDR3 length: 13 residues. The germline V gene has CDR1 LNHNV and CDR2 YYDKDF (reference sequence). Between the trimmed V and J ends, which lost 1 base and 8 bases, there was a span of 11 bases.

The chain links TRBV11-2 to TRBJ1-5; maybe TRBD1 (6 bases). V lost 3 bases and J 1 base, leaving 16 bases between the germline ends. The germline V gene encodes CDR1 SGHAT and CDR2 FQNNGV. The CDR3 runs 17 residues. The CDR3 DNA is TGTGCCAGCAGCTTGGGGGGCAGGGCGGAAAGCAATCAGCCCCAGCATTTT. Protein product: CASSLGGRAESNQPQHF.

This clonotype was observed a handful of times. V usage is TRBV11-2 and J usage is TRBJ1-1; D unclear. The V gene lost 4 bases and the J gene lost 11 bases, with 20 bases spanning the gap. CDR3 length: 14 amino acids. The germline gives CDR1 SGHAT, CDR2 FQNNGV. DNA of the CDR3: TGTGCCAGCAGCTCCCGGACGGGCTGGGAGTCGGCTTTCTTT. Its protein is CASSSRTGWESAFF.

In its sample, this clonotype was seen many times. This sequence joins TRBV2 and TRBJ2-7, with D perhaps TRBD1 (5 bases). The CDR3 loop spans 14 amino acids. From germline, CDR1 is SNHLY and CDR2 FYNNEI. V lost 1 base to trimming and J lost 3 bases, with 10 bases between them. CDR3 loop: CASSEDKGLYEQYF. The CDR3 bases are TGTGCCAGCAGTGAAGACAAGGGGCTCTACGAGCAGTACTTC.

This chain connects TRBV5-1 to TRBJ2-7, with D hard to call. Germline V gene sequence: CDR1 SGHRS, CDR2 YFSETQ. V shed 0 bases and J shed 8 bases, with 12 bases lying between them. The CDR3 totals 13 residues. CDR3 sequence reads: CASSLVTPDKQYF. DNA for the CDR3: TGCGCCAGCAGCTTGGTGACGCCGGATAAGCAGTACTTC.

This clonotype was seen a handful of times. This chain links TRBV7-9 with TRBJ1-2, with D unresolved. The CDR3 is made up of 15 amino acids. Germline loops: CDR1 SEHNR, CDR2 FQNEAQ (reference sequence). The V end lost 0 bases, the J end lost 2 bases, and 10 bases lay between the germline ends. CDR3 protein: CASSLAGKGNYGYTF. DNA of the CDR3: TGTGCCAGCAGCTTAGCCGGCAAAGGGAACTATGGCTACACCTTC.

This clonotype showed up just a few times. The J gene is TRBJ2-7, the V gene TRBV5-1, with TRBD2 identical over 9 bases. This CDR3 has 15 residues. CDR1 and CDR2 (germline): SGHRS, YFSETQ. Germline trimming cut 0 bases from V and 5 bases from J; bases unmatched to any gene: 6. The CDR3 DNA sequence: TGCGCCAGCAGCTTGGAGGCGACTAGCGGCGACGAGCAGTACTTC. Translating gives CASSLEATSGDEQYF.

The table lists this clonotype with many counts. The CDR3 here is CASSSDRNTIYF. In nucleotides, the CDR3 is TGTGCCAGCAGCTCGGACAGAAACACCATATATTTT. The chain has TRBV7-8 and TRBJ1-3; possibly TRBD1 for D (5 bases). Germline values: CDR1 SGHVS, CDR2 FQNEAQ. The ends were cut back, 4 bases at V and 5 bases at J, with 6 bases in the middle. This CDR3 contains 12 residues.

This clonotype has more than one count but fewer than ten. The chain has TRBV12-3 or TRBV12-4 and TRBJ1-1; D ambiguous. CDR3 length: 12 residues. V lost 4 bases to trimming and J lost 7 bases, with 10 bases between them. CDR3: CASSSGLLEAFF. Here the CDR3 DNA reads TGTGCCAGCAGTTCCGGGCTACTTGAAGCTTTCTTT.

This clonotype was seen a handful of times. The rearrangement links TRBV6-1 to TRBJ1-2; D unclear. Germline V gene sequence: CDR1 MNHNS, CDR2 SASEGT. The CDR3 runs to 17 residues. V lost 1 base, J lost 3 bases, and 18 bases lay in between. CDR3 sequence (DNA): TGTGCCAGCAGTGAAGGGCCCGCTCGCGTTTCTTACTATGGCTACACCTTC. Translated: CASSEGPARVSYYGYTF.

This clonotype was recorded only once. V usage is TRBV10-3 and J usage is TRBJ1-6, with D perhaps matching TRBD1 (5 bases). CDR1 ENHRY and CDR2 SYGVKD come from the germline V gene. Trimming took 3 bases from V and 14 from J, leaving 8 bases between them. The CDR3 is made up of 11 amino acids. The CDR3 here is CAISEGEALHF. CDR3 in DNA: TGTGCCATCAGTGAAGGGGAGGCCCTCCACTTT.

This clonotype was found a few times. This CDR3 reads CASSVRASNTEAFF. The DNA for the CDR3 is TGTGCCAGCAGCGTTCGGGCGAGCAACACTGAAGCTTTCTTT. J is TRBJ1-1 and V is TRBV13; D unresolved. The CDR3 runs 14 residues. Trimming stripped 5 bases from V and 2 bases from J, with 12 bases between. Germline V CDR1 and CDR2: PRHDT, FYEKMQ (reference sequence).

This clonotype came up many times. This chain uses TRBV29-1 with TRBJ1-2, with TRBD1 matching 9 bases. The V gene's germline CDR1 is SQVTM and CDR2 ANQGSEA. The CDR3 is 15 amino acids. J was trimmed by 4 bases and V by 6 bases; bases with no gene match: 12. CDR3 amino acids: CSVRTPDRGSYGYTF. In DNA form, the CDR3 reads TGCAGCGTCCGCACCCCGGACAGGGGCTCCTATGGCTACACCTTC.

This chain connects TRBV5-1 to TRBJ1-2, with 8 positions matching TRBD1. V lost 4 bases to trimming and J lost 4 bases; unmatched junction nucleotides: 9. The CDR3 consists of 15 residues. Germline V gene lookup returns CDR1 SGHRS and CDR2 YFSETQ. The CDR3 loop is CASSPDPGGFYGYTF. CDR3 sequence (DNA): TGCGCCAGCAGCCCGGACCCAGGGGGCTTCTATGGCTACACCTTC.

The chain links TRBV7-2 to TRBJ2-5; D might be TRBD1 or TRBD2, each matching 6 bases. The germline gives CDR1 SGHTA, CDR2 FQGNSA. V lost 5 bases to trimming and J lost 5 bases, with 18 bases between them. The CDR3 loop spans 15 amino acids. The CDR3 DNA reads TGTGCCAGCAGCCCCGGGGGCCCAGCCGGGGAGACCCAGTACTTC. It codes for CASSPGGPAGETQYF.

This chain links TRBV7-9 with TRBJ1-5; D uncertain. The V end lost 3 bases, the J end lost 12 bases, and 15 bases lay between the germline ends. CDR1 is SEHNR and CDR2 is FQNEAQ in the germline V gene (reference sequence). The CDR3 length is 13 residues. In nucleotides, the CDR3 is TGTGCCAGCAGCTTTGAAGGGCAGAATCTCCAGCATTTT. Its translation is CASSFEGQNLQHF.

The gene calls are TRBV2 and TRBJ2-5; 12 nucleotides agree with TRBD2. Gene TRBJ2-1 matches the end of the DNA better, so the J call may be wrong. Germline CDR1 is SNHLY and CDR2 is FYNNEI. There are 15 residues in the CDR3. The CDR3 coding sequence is TGTGCCAGCAGCGGAAGACTAGCGGGAGACAATGAGCAGTTCTTC. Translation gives CASSGRLAGDNEQFF.

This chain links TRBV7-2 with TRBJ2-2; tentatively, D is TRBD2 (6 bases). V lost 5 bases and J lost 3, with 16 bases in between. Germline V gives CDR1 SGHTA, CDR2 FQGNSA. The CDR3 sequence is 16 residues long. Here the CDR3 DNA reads TGTGCCAGCAGCGGGGGAGGCGGGCCTGACACCGGGGAGCTGTTTTTT. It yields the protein CASSGGGGPDTGELFF. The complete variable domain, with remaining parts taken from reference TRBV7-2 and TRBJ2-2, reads GAGVSQSPSNKVTEKGKDVELRCDPISGHTALYWYRQSLGQGLEFLIYFQGNSAPDKSGLPSDRFSAERTGGSVSTLTIQRTQQEDSAVYLCASSGGGGPDTGELFFGEGSRLTVL.

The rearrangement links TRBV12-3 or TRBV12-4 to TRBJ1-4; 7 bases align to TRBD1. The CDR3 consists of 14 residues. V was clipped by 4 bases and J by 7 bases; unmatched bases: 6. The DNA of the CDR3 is TGTGCCAGCAGTTCGACAGGGATGAGTGAAAAACTGTTTTTT. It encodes CASSSTGMSEKLFF.

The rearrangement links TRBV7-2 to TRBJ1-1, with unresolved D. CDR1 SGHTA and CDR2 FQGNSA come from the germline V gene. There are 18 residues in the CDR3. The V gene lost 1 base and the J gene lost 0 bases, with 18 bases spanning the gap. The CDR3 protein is CASSLGGRPRFMNTEAFF. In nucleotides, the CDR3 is TGTGCCAGCAGCTTAGGAGGTAGGCCCCGGTTCATGAACACTGAAGCTTTCTTT.

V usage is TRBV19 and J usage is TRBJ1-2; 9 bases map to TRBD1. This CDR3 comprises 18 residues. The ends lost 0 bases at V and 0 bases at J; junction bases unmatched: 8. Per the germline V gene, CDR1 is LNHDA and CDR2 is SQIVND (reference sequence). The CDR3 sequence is CASSIDEGNRGPNYGYTF. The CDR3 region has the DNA TGTGCCAGTAGTATAGATGAGGGGAACAGGGGGCCTAACTATGGCTACACCTTC.